The 6 T cell receptor beta chains given below trace back to one sample, sequenced in a study of T-cell memory formation after mild COVID-19. TCRdb reprocessed the 5' RACE reads via MiXCR and lists one record per CDR3 protein. The data hold about 170,000 distinct CDR3 sequences, with 10% to 15% observed a single time. The specimen sequenced was PBMCs or a T cell subset sorted from them (not recorded which). The receptors shown here come from a man in his late teens or twenties who had mild COVID-19 (a few samples of this study predate the infection). Cell type and time point are not known.

This sequence joins TRBV4-3 and TRBJ2-5; TRBD2 matches at 7 bases. CDR1 is LGHNA, CDR2 YSLEER, per germline. The CDR3 is 18 amino acids. The J segment lost 0 bases and the V segment lost 0 bases, leaving 10 bases of the junction unmatched. DNA for the CDR3: TGCGCCAGCAGCCAAGATACCGGACTAGGGCCCTACCAAGAGACCCAGTACTTC. It yields the protein CASSQDTGLGPYQETQYF.

The chain employs TRBV12-3 or TRBV12-4 and TRBJ1-1; no definite D call. Trimming removed 2 bases at V and 7 bases at J, with 14 bases between. This CDR3 is 14 amino acids long. The CDR3 sequence: CASSLQSSSDEAFF. The DNA for the CDR3 is TGTGCCAGCAGTTTACAGAGTTCCTCTGATGAAGCTTTCTTT.

The chain carries TRBV11-2 and TRBJ1-2; D remains ambiguous. Between the trimmed V and J ends, which lost 6 bases and 3 bases, there was a span of 14 bases. Germline V gene sequence: CDR1 SGHAT, CDR2 FQNNGV. The CDR3 sequence is 14 residues long. The CDR3 region is CASSRGLVDYGYTF. The CDR3 region has the DNA TGTGCCAGCAGTAGAGGGTTGGTGGACTATGGCTACACCTTC.

This chain joins TRBV6-2 or TRBV6-3 and TRBJ2-3; 7 bases match TRBD2. CDR1 MNHEY and CDR2 SVGEGT come from the germline V gene. The V and J ends lost 6 bases and 0 bases, in that order; junction bases with no gene match: 3. This CDR3 is built from 14 residues. CDR3 region: CASREAGSTDTQYF. CDR3 bases: TGTGCCAGCAGAGAAGCGGGGAGCACAGATACGCAGTATTTT.

This sequence joins TRBV9 and TRBJ1-4; 7 bases match TRBD1. Germline V gene sequence: CDR1 SGDLS, CDR2 YYNGEE. CDR3 length: 15 residues. The V and J ends lost 4 bases and 3 bases, in that order; junction bases with no gene match: 6. The CDR3 reads CASSSRQGPNEKLFF. Here the CDR3 DNA reads TGTGCCAGCAGCAGCAGACAGGGCCCTAATGAAAAACTGTTTTTT.

This rearrangement joins TRBV4-3 to TRBJ2-1, with no clear D. The germline CDR1 and CDR2 sequences are LGHNA and YSLEER. Trimming took off 0 bases at V and 0 bases at J, with 12 bases between the two ends. The CDR3 extends over 17 amino acids. The CDR3 region has the DNA TGCGCCAGCAGCCAAGACCTGGTCCTAAGCTCCTACAATGAGCAGTTCTTC. Translation: CASSQDLVLSSYNEQFF.